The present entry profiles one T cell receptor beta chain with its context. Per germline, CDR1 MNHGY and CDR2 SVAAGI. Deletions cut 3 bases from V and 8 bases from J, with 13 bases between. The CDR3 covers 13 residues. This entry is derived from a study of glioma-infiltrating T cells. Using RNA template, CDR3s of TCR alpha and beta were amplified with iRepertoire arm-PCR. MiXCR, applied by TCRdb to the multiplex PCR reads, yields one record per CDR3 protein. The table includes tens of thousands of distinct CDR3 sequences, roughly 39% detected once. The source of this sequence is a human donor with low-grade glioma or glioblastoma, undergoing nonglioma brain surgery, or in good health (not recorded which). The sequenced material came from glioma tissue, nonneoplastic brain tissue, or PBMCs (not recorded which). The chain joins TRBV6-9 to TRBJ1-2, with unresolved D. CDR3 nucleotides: TGTGCCAGCAGTTACGGAATCTCGCACGGCTACACCTTC. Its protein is CASSYGISHGYTF.